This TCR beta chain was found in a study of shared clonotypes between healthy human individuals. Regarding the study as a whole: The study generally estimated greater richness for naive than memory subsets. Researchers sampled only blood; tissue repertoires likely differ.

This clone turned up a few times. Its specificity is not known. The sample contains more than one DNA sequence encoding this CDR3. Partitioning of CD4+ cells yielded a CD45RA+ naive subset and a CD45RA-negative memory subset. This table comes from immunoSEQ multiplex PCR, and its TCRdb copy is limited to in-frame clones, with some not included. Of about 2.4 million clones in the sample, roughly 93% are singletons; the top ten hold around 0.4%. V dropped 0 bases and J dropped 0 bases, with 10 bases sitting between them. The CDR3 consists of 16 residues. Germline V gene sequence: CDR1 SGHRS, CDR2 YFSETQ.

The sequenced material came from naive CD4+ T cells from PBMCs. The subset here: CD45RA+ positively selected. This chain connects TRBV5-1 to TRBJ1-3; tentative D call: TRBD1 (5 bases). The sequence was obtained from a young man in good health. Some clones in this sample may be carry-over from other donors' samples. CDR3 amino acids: CASSLEGRDSGNTIYF. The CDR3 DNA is TGCGCCAGCAGCTTGGAGGGACGGGACTCTGGAAACACCATATATTTT.